These T cell receptor beta chains were read from a single sample in a study of molecular identifiers for immune sequencing clone quantification. TCRdb reanalysed the PCR reads using MiXCR and keeps one entry per CDR3 protein. The table includes over 550,000 distinct CDR3 sequences, 25% detected once. Sequencing was done on a sample of naive CD8+ T cells from blood, with Jurkat cell RNA spiked in. These TCRs come from a human donor in good health. Some libraries in this study had Jurkat cell RNA spiked in. The CDR3 runs from the conserved cysteine through the conserved F or W. The D gene is left open where the match is weak. Expanded clones get a size class; other rows say once, few or many, or leave the size out.

v_gene: TRBV9; d_gene: NA; j_gene: TRBJ2-1; abundance: NA; CDR3nt: TGTGCCAGCAGCGTAGGTCGTGGGGGTAGCTCCTACAATGAGCAGTTCTTC; CDR3aa: CASSVGRGGSSYNEQFF
v_gene: TRBV5-6; d_gene: NA; j_gene: TRBJ1-1; abundance: few; CDR3nt: TGTGCCAGCACTACCACAGGGACTGAAGCTTTCTTT; CDR3aa: CASTTTGTEAFF
v_gene: TRBV18; d_gene: NA; j_gene: TRBJ2-5; abundance: NA; CDR3nt: TGTGCCAGCTCACCACTCGCAATACCAATACAAGAGACCCAGTACTTC; CDR3aa: CASSPLAIPIQETQYF
v_gene: TRBV2; d_gene: NA; j_gene: TRBJ2-3; abundance: many; CDR3nt: TGTGCCAGCAGAAAAGAGGCGGGTGGCACAGATACGCAGTATTTT; CDR3aa: CASRKEAGGTDTQYF
v_gene: TRBV20-1; d_gene: TRBD1; j_gene: TRBJ2-3; abundance: once; CDR3nt: TGCAGTGCTAGAGAGGTGGACAGGGCAAGGACAGATACGCAGTATTTT; CDR3aa: CSAREVDRARTDTQYF
v_gene: TRBV6-2/TRBV6-3; d_gene: NA; j_gene: TRBJ2-7; abundance: few; CDR3nt: TGTGCCGGCAGTTACGGGGCAGGGACCGGAGAGCAGTACTTC; CDR3aa: CAGSYGAGTGEQYF
v_gene: TRBV29-1; d_gene: NA; j_gene: TRBJ2-3; abundance: many; CDR3nt: TGCAGCGTTGAAGAAGCCCAGGGAGGTCTCACAGATACGCAGTATTTT; CDR3aa: CSVEEAQGGLTDTQYF
v_gene: TRBV15; d_gene: NA; j_gene: TRBJ1-1; abundance: NA; CDR3nt: TGTGCCACCAGCGTGAACCCGAACACTGAAGCTTTCTTT; CDR3aa: CATSVNPNTEAFF
v_gene: TRBV5-6; d_gene: NA; j_gene: TRBJ2-2; abundance: many; CDR3nt: TGTGCCAGCAGCAGCTTGGAGGAGCTGTTTTTT; CDR3aa: CASSSLEELFF
v_gene: TRBV13; d_gene: NA; j_gene: TRBJ1-1; abundance: NA; CDR3nt: TGTGCCAGCAGCTGGGAGATGGTGAACGCTGAAGCTTTCTTT; CDR3aa: CASSWEMVNAEAFF
v_gene: TRBV30; d_gene: NA; j_gene: TRBJ2-3; abundance: many; CDR3nt: TGTGCCTGGGACAGGCGGCAAGATACGCAGTATTTT; CDR3aa: CAWDRRQDTQYF
v_gene: TRBV10-2; d_gene: TRBD1; j_gene: TRBJ2-3; abundance: many; CDR3nt: TGCGCCAGCAGGCAGACAGGGGGCTTCACAGATACGCAGTATTTT; CDR3aa: CASRQTGGFTDTQYF
v_gene: TRBV30; d_gene: NA; j_gene: TRBJ2-2; abundance: many; CDR3nt: TGTGCCTGGAGTCCTCCGGGGGAGCTGTTTTTT; CDR3aa: CAWSPPGELFF
v_gene: TRBV7-2; d_gene: TRBD2; j_gene: TRBJ2-7; abundance: few; CDR3nt: TGTGCCAGCAGCCCTAGCGGGAGCGGGCTCTACGAGCAGTACTTC; CDR3aa: CASSPSGSGLYEQYF
v_gene: TRBV4-1; d_gene: NA; j_gene: TRBJ1-1; abundance: few; CDR3nt: TGCGCCAGCAGCGGGTGGGAGGACACTGAAGCTTTCTTT; CDR3aa: CASSGWEDTEAFF
v_gene: TRBV9; d_gene: TRBD2; j_gene: TRBJ2-5; abundance: few; CDR3nt: TGTGCCAGCAGCGTAGGGGGTAGCGGGTCTAGGGAGACCCAGTACTTC; CDR3aa: CASSVGGSGSRETQYF
v_gene: TRBV28; d_gene: NA; j_gene: TRBJ1-5; abundance: few; CDR3nt: TGTGCCAGTGCGGGGGGTCAGCCCCAGCATTTT; CDR3aa: CASAGGQPQHF
v_gene: TRBV5-6; d_gene: NA; j_gene: TRBJ2-5; abundance: NA; CDR3nt: TGTGCCAGCAGCTCCGAGGGCGGCAGCACAAACCAAGAGACCCAGTACTTC; CDR3aa: CASSSEGGSTNQETQYF
v_gene: TRBV7-9; d_gene: NA; j_gene: TRBJ2-5; abundance: many; CDR3nt: TGTGCCAGCAGCCCGGGGACACGGGAGACCCAGTACTTC; CDR3aa: CASSPGTRETQYF
v_gene: TRBV27; d_gene: NA; j_gene: TRBJ2-2; abundance: many; CDR3nt: TGTGCCAGCAGTTTACTGAGCCCTTCAGGGGTGGCCACCGGGGAGCTGTTTTTT; CDR3aa: CASSLLSPSGVATGELFF
v_gene: TRBV12-3/TRBV12-4; d_gene: TRBD2; j_gene: TRBJ2-3; abundance: few; CDR3nt: TGTGCCAGCAGCCCCCCCCCGGGACTAGCGGGGGGGCACTCTAGCACAGATACGCAGTATTTT; CDR3aa: CASSPPPGLAGGHSSTDTQYF
v_gene: TRBV29-1; d_gene: NA; j_gene: TRBJ2-1; abundance: NA; CDR3nt: TGCAGCGTTTACCGGGCCGATAACCTGGGGGAGCAGTTCTTC; CDR3aa: CSVYRADNLGEQFF
v_gene: TRBV3-1; d_gene: TRBD1; j_gene: TRBJ1-2; abundance: NA; CDR3nt: TGTGCCAGCAGCCAGTCTCGGCAGGGGGCAACTAACTATGGCTACACCTTC; CDR3aa: CASSQSRQGATNYGYTF
v_gene: TRBV2; d_gene: NA; j_gene: TRBJ2-1; abundance: many; CDR3nt: TGTGCCATTAGACTTCAGAACTACAATGAGCAGTTCTTC; CDR3aa: CAIRLQNYNEQFF
v_gene: TRBV6-2/TRBV6-3; d_gene: NA; j_gene: TRBJ1-5; abundance: NA; CDR3nt: TGTGCCAGCAGTTACCGGCCCTATAGCAATCAGCCCCAGCATTTT; CDR3aa: CASSYRPYSNQPQHF
v_gene: TRBV7-2; d_gene: NA; j_gene: TRBJ2-7; abundance: many; CDR3nt: TGTGCCAGCAGCCCTGAGAGTCTGACCTCCTACGAGCAGTACTTC; CDR3aa: CASSPESLTSYEQYF
v_gene: TRBV7-6; d_gene: TRBD2; j_gene: TRBJ2-3; abundance: many; CDR3nt: TGTGCCAGCAGCTTAGTCTTAGCGGGAGCGGATACGCAGTATTTT; CDR3aa: CASSLVLAGADTQYF
v_gene: TRBV5-8; d_gene: TRBD1; j_gene: TRBJ1-1; abundance: NA; CDR3nt: TGTGCCAGCAGCTTAGGACAGGGGACCGAGTCTTTCTTT; CDR3aa: CASSLGQGTESFF
v_gene: TRBV19; d_gene: NA; j_gene: TRBJ1-3; abundance: many; CDR3nt: TGTGCCAGTAGTATTGGGGCAACCTCTGGAAACACCATATATTTT; CDR3aa: CASSIGATSGNTIYF
v_gene: TRBV27; d_gene: NA; j_gene: TRBJ2-7; abundance: NA; CDR3nt: TGTGCCAGCAGTTTATCCGTAGATGGGGAGCAGTACTTC; CDR3aa: CASSLSVDGEQYF
v_gene: TRBV12-3/TRBV12-4; d_gene: TRBD2; j_gene: TRBJ2-5; abundance: NA; CDR3nt: TGTGCCAGCAGTCCCCCCCCGACTAGCGGCCAAGAGACCCAGTACTTC; CDR3aa: CASSPPPTSGQETQYF
v_gene: TRBV7-9; d_gene: TRBD1; j_gene: TRBJ1-3; abundance: NA; CDR3nt: TGTGCCAGCAGCTTACTCCCGGGACAGGGAAACACCATATATTTT; CDR3aa: CASSLLPGQGNTIYF
v_gene: TRBV10-1; d_gene: TRBD2; j_gene: TRBJ2-3; abundance: NA; CDR3nt: TGCGCCAATTCAGACTTAGCGGGGGTAGCAGATACGCAGTATTTT; CDR3aa: CANSDLAGVADTQYF
v_gene: TRBV29-1; d_gene: NA; j_gene: TRBJ1-5; abundance: many; CDR3nt: TGCAGCGTTGGATCCGGCGACAATCAGCCCCAGCATTTT; CDR3aa: CSVGSGDNQPQHF
v_gene: TRBV14; d_gene: TRBD1; j_gene: TRBJ2-7; abundance: many; CDR3nt: TGTGCCAGCAGCACTCCATGGGGGACAGAACAGTACTTC; CDR3aa: CASSTPWGTEQYF
v_gene: TRBV14; d_gene: NA; j_gene: TRBJ1-2; abundance: NA; CDR3nt: TGTGCCAGCAGCCACCTCCCCGCCGGGGATTTTAACTATGGCTACACCTTC; CDR3aa: CASSHLPAGDFNYGYTF
v_gene: TRBV7-9; d_gene: TRBD1; j_gene: TRBJ2-3; abundance: NA; CDR3nt: TGTGCCAGCAGCGAACAGGGGGCGGGCACAGATACGCAGTATTTT; CDR3aa: CASSEQGAGTDTQYF
v_gene: TRBV19; d_gene: NA; j_gene: TRBJ2-5; abundance: many; CDR3nt: TGTGCCAGTAGTATAGGAGCAGGGCTTGGGACCCAGTACTTC; CDR3aa: CASSIGAGLGTQYF
v_gene: TRBV20-1; d_gene: TRBD2; j_gene: TRBJ2-7; abundance: many; CDR3nt: TGCAGTGCTAGAGATCTCGGTAGCGGGTCTCACGAGCAGTACTTC; CDR3aa: CSARDLGSGSHEQYF
v_gene: TRBV11-2; d_gene: NA; j_gene: TRBJ2-7; abundance: many; CDR3nt: TGTGCCAGCAGCTTAGTACCGTCAACCTACGAGCAGTACTTC; CDR3aa: CASSLVPSTYEQYF
v_gene: TRBV7-6; d_gene: NA; j_gene: TRBJ2-1; abundance: NA; CDR3nt: TGTGCCAGCACCCCACAGGGAGTAGGAGTTGAGCAGTTCTTC; CDR3aa: CASTPQGVGVEQFF
v_gene: TRBV28; d_gene: NA; j_gene: TRBJ2-5; abundance: NA; CDR3nt: TGTGCCAGCCGGTCGGCTGAGACCCAGTACTTC; CDR3aa: CASRSAETQYF
v_gene: TRBV6-4; d_gene: NA; j_gene: TRBJ2-7; abundance: NA; CDR3nt: TGTGCCAGCCTCACCCTGGATCTGCAGGGAATTTCCCCCTGCGAGCAGTACTTC; CDR3aa: CASLTLDLQGISPCEQYF
v_gene: TRBV9; d_gene: TRBD2; j_gene: TRBJ2-3; abundance: few; CDR3nt: TGTGCCCCCAGCGGGGGGGGGGCCTTCACAGATACGCAGTATTTT; CDR3aa: CAPSGGGAFTDTQYF
v_gene: TRBV9; d_gene: NA; j_gene: TRBJ2-3; abundance: many; CDR3nt: TGTGCCAGCAGCGCCGACCCCACAGATACGCAGTATTTT; CDR3aa: CASSADPTDTQYF
v_gene: TRBV12-3/TRBV12-4; d_gene: TRBD1; j_gene: TRBJ2-2; abundance: few; CDR3nt: TGTGCCAGCAGTTTAGCTCCGGGGCAGGGGGTGAGCACCGGGGAGCTGTTTTTT; CDR3aa: CASSLAPGQGVSTGELFF
v_gene: TRBV5-8; d_gene: TRBD1; j_gene: TRBJ1-5; abundance: NA; CDR3nt: TGTGCCAGCAGAACGCTAAACGACAGGGTGCCCTACAATCAGCCCCAGCATTTT; CDR3aa: CASRTLNDRVPYNQPQHF
v_gene: TRBV6-5; d_gene: TRBD1; j_gene: TRBJ2-7; abundance: NA; CDR3nt: TGTGCCAGCAGTTACGGGGACAGAGACTACGAGCAGTACTTC; CDR3aa: CASSYGDRDYEQYF
v_gene: TRBV25-1; d_gene: NA; j_gene: TRBJ2-7; abundance: few; CDR3nt: TGTGCCAGCAGTGGAGGATTTGGAGGCTACGAGCAGTACTTC; CDR3aa: CASSGGFGGYEQYF
v_gene: TRBV7-2; d_gene: NA; j_gene: TRBJ1-5; abundance: many; CDR3nt: TGTGCCAGCAGCGCGAGCAGGGGTTTTGGCAATCAGCCCCAGCATTTT; CDR3aa: CASSASRGFGNQPQHF